The sample holds one count of the clone carrying this T cell receptor beta chain. The antigen is not known. The sample belongs to a study of OX40 agonist ivuxolimab in advanced cancers. Study-level information: The dose-escalation cohort was approximately 80% male, with a mean age of approximately 61 years, ranging roughly 23 to 85. Study-wide findings and caveats: The investigators did not determine what antigen specificity the expanded peripheral T cells had. Among the lowest peripheral clonal expansion occurred in 0.1-3.0 mg/kg partial responders.

V was clipped by 5 bases and J by 5 bases, with 16 bases between them. CDR3 length: 15 residues. Per germline, CDR1 SGHTA and CDR2 FQGTGA. Here immunoSEQ multiplex PCR was the method, and the copy in TCRdb shows in-frame clones only, minus some. The sample lists about 100,000 clones, roughly 90% occurring once. The sequence derives from an adult with an advanced solid tumor such as melanoma, head and neck, liver or kidney cancer. The V and J genes are TRBV7-3 and TRBJ1-5; no firm D call. Material: CD4+ or CD8+ T cells sorted from blood, obtained in a trial of the OX40 agonist ivuxolimab. CDR3 amino acids: CASSRRKTPYQPQHF. As DNA, the CDR3 is TGTGCCAGCAGCCGCCGGAAGACTCCCTATCAGCCCCAGCATTTT.